A selection of T cell receptor beta chains follows, all from one sample in a study of T cells in Graves' hyperthyroidism and ophthalmopathy. TCRdb analysed the multiplex PCR reads with MiXCR anew, one entry per CDR3 protein. The repertoire consists of fewer than 650,000 distinct CDR3 sequences, with roughly 15% occurring once and the leading ten covering approximately 13%. The specimen sequenced was blood. The receptors derive from a woman in her thirties or forties with Graves' hyperthyroidism. Each CDR3 is given with its conserved first and last residue. A D gene is named only where the DNA matches it firmly. The size of a clone is reported for some rows only, either as once, few or many, or as a class for expanded clones.

clone size	D gene	V gene	J gene	CDR3 DNA	CDR3 protein
few	NA	TRBV29-1	TRBJ1-2	TGCAGCGTTGATGACATTTCAGACAATGGCTACACCTTC	CSVDDISDNGYTF
many	TRBD2	TRBV6-5	TRBJ2-1	TGTGCCAGCAGTTACTCAACCCTAGCGGTTTACAATGAGCAGTTCTTC	CASSYSTLAVYNEQFF
NA	TRBD2	TRBV18	TRBJ2-3	TGTGCCAGCTCACAAATCCTTTCTAGCGGCACCACAGATACGCAGTATTTT	CASSQILSSGTTDTQYF
many	NA	TRBV28	TRBJ2-3	TGTGCCAGCAGCTCATCGGGCCCCAAAGATACGCAGTATTTT	CASSSSGPKDTQYF
many	NA	TRBV7-2	TRBJ1-5	TGTGCCAGCAGCCCAGGGAGGGTTAGCAATCAGCCCCAGCATTTT	CASSPGRVSNQPQHF
many	NA	TRBV11-1	TRBJ1-1	TGTGCCAGCAGCTCGACCTACAGGGAGTTGGACACTGAAGCTTTCTTT	CASSSTYRELDTEAFF
NA	TRBD1	TRBV18	TRBJ2-7	TGTGCCAGCTCACCAGTGGGGGACAGCAACTGCGAGCAGTACTTC	CASSPVGDSNCEQYF
few	NA	TRBV20-1	TRBJ2-1	TGCAGTGCTAGAGTTGGGGGGTTCTACGTCGCCTACAATGAGCAGTTCTTC	CSARVGGFYVAYNEQFF
NA	NA	TRBV7-3	TRBJ2-1	TGTGCCAGCAGCCGAGATCCTAGCGCCTACAATGAGCAGTTCTTC	CASSRDPSAYNEQFF
few	NA	TRBV20-1	TRBJ1-2	TGCAGTGCTAGAGAAGAGTGGGGCTATGGCTACACCTTC	CSAREEWGYGYTF
many	NA	TRBV28	TRBJ1-2	TGTGCCAGCAGGCCAGGGAATTTCTATGGCTACACCTTC	CASRPGNFYGYTF
many	NA	TRBV7-3	TRBJ2-3	TGTGCCAGCAGCATTACGGGCCTCAGCACAGATACGCAGTATTTT	CASSITGLSTDTQYF
few	NA	TRBV29-1	TRBJ2-7	TGCAGCGTTTCAGGGGAAATCTCAGTCTACGAGCAGTACTTC	CSVSGEISVYEQYF
few	NA	TRBV28	TRBJ2-6	TGTGCCAGCAGAGGGGACATCTCCTCTGGGGCCAACGTCCTGACTTTC	CASRGDISSGANVLTF
few	TRBD2	TRBV10-3	TRBJ2-1	TGTGCCATCAGTGAGTCGACGGGACTAGCGGGGTACAATGAGCAGTTCTTC	CAISESTGLAGYNEQFF
many	NA	TRBV7-9	TRBJ2-1	TGTGCCAGCAGCTCGCAGGGGTACAATGAGCAGTTCTTC	CASSSQGYNEQFF
many	TRBD2	TRBV28	TRBJ2-1	TGTGCCAGCAAGTCTAGCGGCTCCTACAATGAGCAGTTCTTC	CASKSSGSYNEQFF
NA	NA	TRBV9	TRBJ2-4	TGTGCCAGCGGAGGGGGGGAAGGAGGGTTCGGCATTCAGTACTTC	CASGGGEGGFGIQYF
many	TRBD2	TRBV20-1	TRBJ2-3	TGCAGTGCTAGAAACCTTCGGGACTACAAAACAGATACGCAGTATTTT	CSARNLRDYKTDTQYF
many	NA	TRBV18	TRBJ2-2	TGTGCCAGCTCACCAGGAGGGCGGGCCAACACCGGGGAGCTGTTTTTT	CASSPGGRANTGELFF
few	TRBD1	TRBV6-5	TRBJ2-1	TGTGCCAGCAGTTACTCCGACAGGGGGCGCCCCAATGAGCAGTTCTTC	CASSYSDRGRPNEQFF
NA	TRBD2	TRBV7-9	TRBJ2-1	TGTGCCAGCAGCCCGAGGGTAGCGGGAGGCCCGTACAATGAGCAGTTCTTC	CASSPRVAGGPYNEQFF
NA	NA	TRBV5-5	TRBJ1-3	TGTGCCAGCGGCTTGGGGGGCGCCGGAAGCACCATATATTTT	CASGLGGAGSTIYF
few	NA	TRBV24-1	TRBJ2-6	TGTGCCACCAGTGACCTTAGTACTGGGGCCAACGTCCTGACTTTC	CATSDLSTGANVLTF
many	NA	TRBV12-3/TRBV12-4	TRBJ2-3	TGTGCCAGCAGTCCTACAGGGGGGGGAGATACGCAGTATTTT	CASSPTGGGDTQYF
many	TRBD1	TRBV5-4	TRBJ1-1	TGTGCCAGCAGCCGACAGGGGGTCGGCACTGAAGCTTTCTTT	CASSRQGVGTEAFF
many	TRBD2	TRBV27	TRBJ2-1	TGTGCCAGCAGTTTCTATGGGAGGGGTTACAATGAGCAGTTCTTC	CASSFYGRGYNEQFF
many	NA	TRBV3-1	TRBJ1-1	TGTGCCAGCAGCCAAGTTATGAACACTGAAGCTTTCTTT	CASSQVMNTEAFF
many	TRBD1	TRBV18	TRBJ1-2	TGTGCCAGCTCACCACCGGGCCGTGACAGGGCTAACTATGGCTACACCTTC	CASSPPGRDRANYGYTF